A single sample is the source of the 9 T cell receptor beta chains below, sequenced in a study of blood T cell repertoires in COVID-19. The data were produced by immunoSEQ multiplex PCR, yet TCRdb's version contains in-frame clones alone and is incomplete. This table holds about 75,000 clones, around 90% found once. The sequenced sample consisted of peripheral blood. Receptor source: a human donor in a cohort sampled during active COVID-19.

The chain couples TRBV27 to TRBJ2-7, with TRBD2 matching over 8 bases. CDR1 is MNHEY, CDR2 SMNVEV, per germline (reference sequence). The CDR3 covers 15 residues. V trimming: 6 bases; J trimming: 4 bases; junction bases outside the gene matches: 11. CDR3 region: CASRTRTSLFYEQYF. CDR3 DNA: TGTGCCAGCAGGACAAGGACTAGCCTTTTTTACGAGCAGTACTTC.

This sequence joins TRBV27 and TRBJ2-1, with unresolved D. Trimming shortened V by 5 bases and J by 0 bases, and 8 bases separated the two germline ends. CDR3 length equals 14 residues. Germline assignment: CDR1 MNHEY and CDR2 SMNVEV (reference sequence). DNA for the CDR3: TGTGCCAGCAGTCCCCTAAGCTCCTACAATGAGCAGTTCTTC. This encodes CASSPLSSYNEQFF.

The chain joins TRBV19 to TRBJ2-7; 9 nucleotides match TRBD2. The germline CDR1 and CDR2 sequences are LNHDA and SQIVND (reference sequence). The CDR3 is 16 residues long. With V trimmed by 1 base and J by 2 bases, 6 bases remained unmatched. The CDR3 spells CASSIGFSGGTYEQYF. The DNA of the CDR3 is TGTGCCAGTAGTATAGGATTTAGCGGGGGTACCTACGAGCAGTACTTC.

This clone was found once. The CDR3 protein is CASSLGQNTEAFF. As DNA, the CDR3 is TGTGCCAGCTCACTGGGACAGAACACTGAAGCTTTCTTT. This chain joins TRBV18 and TRBJ1-1, with D perhaps matching TRBD1 (6 bases). This CDR3 contains 13 residues. Germline CDR1 and CDR2: KGHSH and LQKENI. V was trimmed by 4 bases and J by 1 base, leaving 7 bases between them. Based on the CDR3 plus reference TRBV18 and TRBJ1-1, the full variable domain is NAGVMQNPRHLVRRRGQEARLRCSPMKGHSHVYWYRQLPEEGLKFMVYLQKENIIDESGMPKERFSAEFPKEGPSILRIQQVVRGDSAAYFCASSLGQNTEAFFGQGTRLTVV.

CDR3 residues: CASSQPGGRSSYNEQFF. CDR3 bases: TGTGCCAGCAGCCAACCAGGCGGGCGGAGCTCCTACAATGAGCAGTTCTTC. The chain is built from TRBV3-1 (or the pseudogene TRBV3-2) and TRBJ2-1; a possible D gene is TRBD2 (5 bases). The CDR3 totals 17 residues. Germline values: CDR1 LGHDT, CDR2 YNNKEL (reference sequence). Trimming cost V 2 bases and J 0 bases, with 14 bases left between them.

CDR3 in amino acids: CASSLRDRDNSPLHF. DNA for the CDR3: TGTGCCAGCAGCTTACGGGACAGAGATAATTCACCCCTCCACTTT. The rearrangement uses TRBV11-2 and TRBJ1-6, with 7 bases aligning to TRBD1. CDR1 and CDR2 (germline): SGHAT, FQNNGV. V lost 2 bases and J lost 5; bases outside the gene matches: 3. The CDR3 spans 15 residues.

The chain recombines TRBV7-2 with TRBJ2-4; TRBD2 agrees at 11 bases. CDR1 SGHTA and CDR2 FQGNSA come from the germline V gene. This CDR3 is built from 18 residues. V was pared by 6 bases and J by 3 bases, with 13 bases of the junction left unmatched. CDR3 in amino acids: CASRMPLAGGHNKNIQYF. In DNA, the CDR3 is TGTGCCAGCAGGATGCCGCTAGCGGGGGGCCATAACAAAAACATTCAGTACTTC.

CDR3 sequence: CASSQVGGSSYNEQFF. CDR3 DNA sequence: TGTGCCAGCAGTCAAGTGGGCGGGAGCTCCTACAATGAGCAGTTCTTC. V is TRBV6-1 and J is TRBJ2-1; 7 bases map to TRBD2. The CDR3 length is 16 residues. V trimming: 5 bases; J trimming: 0 bases; junction bases outside the gene matches: 7. Germline V lookup: CDR1 MNHNS, CDR2 SASEGT.

The chain links TRBV18 to TRBJ1-4; D possibly corresponds to TRBD1 (5 bases). CDR3 length: 13 residues. Germline V CDR1 and CDR2: KGHSH, LQKENI. Trimming removed 5 bases at V and 6 bases at J, with 10 bases between. The CDR3 coding sequence is TGTGCCAGCTCATCGGGACTTGATGAAAAACTGTTTTTT. Protein: CASSSGLDEKLFF.